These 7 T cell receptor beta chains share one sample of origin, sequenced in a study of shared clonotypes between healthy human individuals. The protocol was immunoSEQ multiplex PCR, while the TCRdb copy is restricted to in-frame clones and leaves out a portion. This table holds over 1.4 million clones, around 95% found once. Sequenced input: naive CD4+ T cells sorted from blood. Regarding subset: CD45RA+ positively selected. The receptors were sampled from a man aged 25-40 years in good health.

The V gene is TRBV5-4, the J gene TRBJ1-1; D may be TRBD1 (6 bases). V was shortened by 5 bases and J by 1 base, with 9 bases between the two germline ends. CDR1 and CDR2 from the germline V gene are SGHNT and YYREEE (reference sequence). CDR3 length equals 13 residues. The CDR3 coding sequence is TGTGCCAGCAGGGGGGACACGAACACTGAAGCTTTCTTT. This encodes CASRGDTNTEAFF.

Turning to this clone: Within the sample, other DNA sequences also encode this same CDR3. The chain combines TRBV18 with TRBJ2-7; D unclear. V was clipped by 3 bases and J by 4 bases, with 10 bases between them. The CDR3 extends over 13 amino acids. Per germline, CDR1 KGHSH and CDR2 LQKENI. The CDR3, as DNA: TGTGCCAGCTCACCCCCGAGTAGGTACGAGCAGTACTTC. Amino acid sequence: CASSPPSRYEQYF.

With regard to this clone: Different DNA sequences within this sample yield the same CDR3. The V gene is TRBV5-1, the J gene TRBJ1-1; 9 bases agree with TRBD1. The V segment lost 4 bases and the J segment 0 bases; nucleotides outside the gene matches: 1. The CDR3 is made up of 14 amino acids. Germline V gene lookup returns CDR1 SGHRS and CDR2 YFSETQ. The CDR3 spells CASSRDRVNTEAFF. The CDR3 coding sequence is TGCGCCAGCAGCAGGGACAGGGTGAACACTGAAGCTTTCTTT.

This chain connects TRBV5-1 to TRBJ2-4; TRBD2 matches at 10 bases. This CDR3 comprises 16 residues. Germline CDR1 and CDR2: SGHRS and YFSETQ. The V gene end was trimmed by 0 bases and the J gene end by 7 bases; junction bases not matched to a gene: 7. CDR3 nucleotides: TGCGCCAGCAGCTTGGGACGCACTAGCGGGACGAACATTCAGTACTTC. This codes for CASSLGRTSGTNIQYF.

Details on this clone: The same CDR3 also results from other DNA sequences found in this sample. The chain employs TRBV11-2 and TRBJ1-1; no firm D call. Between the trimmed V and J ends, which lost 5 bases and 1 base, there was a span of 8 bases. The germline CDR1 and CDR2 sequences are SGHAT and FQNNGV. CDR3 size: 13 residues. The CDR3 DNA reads TGTGCCAGCAGCCTAGGTCCGAACACTGAAGCTTTCTTT. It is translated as CASSLGPNTEAFF. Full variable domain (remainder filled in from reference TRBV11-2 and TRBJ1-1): EAGVAQSPRYKIIEKRQSVAFWCNPISGHATLYWYQQILGQGPKLLIQFQNNGVVDDSQLPKDRFSAERLKGVDSTLKIQPAKLEDSAVYLCASSLGPNTEAFFGQGTRLTVV.

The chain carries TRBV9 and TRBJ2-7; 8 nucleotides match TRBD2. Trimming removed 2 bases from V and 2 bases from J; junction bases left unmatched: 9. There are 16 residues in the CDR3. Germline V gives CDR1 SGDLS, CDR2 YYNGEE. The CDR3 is CASSVGSGSFAYEQYF. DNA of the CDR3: TGTGCCAGCAGCGTCGGGAGCGGGAGTTTTGCCTACGAGCAGTACTTC.

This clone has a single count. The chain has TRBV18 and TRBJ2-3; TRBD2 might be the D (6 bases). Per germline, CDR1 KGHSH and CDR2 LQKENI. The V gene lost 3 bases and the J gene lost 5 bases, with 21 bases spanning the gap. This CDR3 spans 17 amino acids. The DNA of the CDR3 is TGTGCCAGCTCACCTTTATCTGGAGGGGTTGCCGTAGATACGCAGTATTTT. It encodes CASSPLSGGVAVDTQYF.